These 2 T cell receptor beta chains share one sample of origin, sequenced in a study of blood T cell repertoires in COVID-19 (dated by TCRdb to 2020 to 2021). Receptor amplification or capture employed the immunoSEQ multiplex PCR assay. TCRdb took over this immuneACCESS table, retaining in-frame rearrangements with V and J assigned. Such tables are incomplete; in checked studies, under half of the missing clones stem from an unresolved V gene, and the remainder is unexplained. This sample comprises roughly 170,000 clones, approximately 87% of them detected only once. The ten most abundant clones make up around 12% of the sample. Material for sequencing was peripheral blood. These receptors all come from a woman aged 70-85 years with COVID-19, enrolled during active disease.

The chain links TRBV7-3 to TRBJ2-5; 7 nucleotides agree with TRBD2. With 5 bases clipped from V and 5 bases from J, the junction kept 14 bases outside the gene matches. The CDR3 consists of 16 residues. The germline CDR1 and CDR2 sequences are SGHTA and FQGTGA. CDR3 residues: CASSPQAGAVRETQYF. DNA for the CDR3: TGTGCCAGCAGCCCCCAGGCGGGAGCGGTCCGGGAGACCCAGTACTTC.

This clone was seen only once. V is TRBV29-1 and J is TRBJ1-4; the D gene is possibly TRBD1 (6 bases). Between the trimmed V and J ends, which lost 6 bases and 5 bases, there was a span of 13 bases. The CDR3 contains 13 residues. Germline assignment: CDR1 SQVTM and CDR2 ANQGSEA. CDR3 nucleotides: TGCAGCGTGGGTATTCAGGGGAATGAAAAACTGTTTTTT. This sequence encodes CSVGIQGNEKLFF.